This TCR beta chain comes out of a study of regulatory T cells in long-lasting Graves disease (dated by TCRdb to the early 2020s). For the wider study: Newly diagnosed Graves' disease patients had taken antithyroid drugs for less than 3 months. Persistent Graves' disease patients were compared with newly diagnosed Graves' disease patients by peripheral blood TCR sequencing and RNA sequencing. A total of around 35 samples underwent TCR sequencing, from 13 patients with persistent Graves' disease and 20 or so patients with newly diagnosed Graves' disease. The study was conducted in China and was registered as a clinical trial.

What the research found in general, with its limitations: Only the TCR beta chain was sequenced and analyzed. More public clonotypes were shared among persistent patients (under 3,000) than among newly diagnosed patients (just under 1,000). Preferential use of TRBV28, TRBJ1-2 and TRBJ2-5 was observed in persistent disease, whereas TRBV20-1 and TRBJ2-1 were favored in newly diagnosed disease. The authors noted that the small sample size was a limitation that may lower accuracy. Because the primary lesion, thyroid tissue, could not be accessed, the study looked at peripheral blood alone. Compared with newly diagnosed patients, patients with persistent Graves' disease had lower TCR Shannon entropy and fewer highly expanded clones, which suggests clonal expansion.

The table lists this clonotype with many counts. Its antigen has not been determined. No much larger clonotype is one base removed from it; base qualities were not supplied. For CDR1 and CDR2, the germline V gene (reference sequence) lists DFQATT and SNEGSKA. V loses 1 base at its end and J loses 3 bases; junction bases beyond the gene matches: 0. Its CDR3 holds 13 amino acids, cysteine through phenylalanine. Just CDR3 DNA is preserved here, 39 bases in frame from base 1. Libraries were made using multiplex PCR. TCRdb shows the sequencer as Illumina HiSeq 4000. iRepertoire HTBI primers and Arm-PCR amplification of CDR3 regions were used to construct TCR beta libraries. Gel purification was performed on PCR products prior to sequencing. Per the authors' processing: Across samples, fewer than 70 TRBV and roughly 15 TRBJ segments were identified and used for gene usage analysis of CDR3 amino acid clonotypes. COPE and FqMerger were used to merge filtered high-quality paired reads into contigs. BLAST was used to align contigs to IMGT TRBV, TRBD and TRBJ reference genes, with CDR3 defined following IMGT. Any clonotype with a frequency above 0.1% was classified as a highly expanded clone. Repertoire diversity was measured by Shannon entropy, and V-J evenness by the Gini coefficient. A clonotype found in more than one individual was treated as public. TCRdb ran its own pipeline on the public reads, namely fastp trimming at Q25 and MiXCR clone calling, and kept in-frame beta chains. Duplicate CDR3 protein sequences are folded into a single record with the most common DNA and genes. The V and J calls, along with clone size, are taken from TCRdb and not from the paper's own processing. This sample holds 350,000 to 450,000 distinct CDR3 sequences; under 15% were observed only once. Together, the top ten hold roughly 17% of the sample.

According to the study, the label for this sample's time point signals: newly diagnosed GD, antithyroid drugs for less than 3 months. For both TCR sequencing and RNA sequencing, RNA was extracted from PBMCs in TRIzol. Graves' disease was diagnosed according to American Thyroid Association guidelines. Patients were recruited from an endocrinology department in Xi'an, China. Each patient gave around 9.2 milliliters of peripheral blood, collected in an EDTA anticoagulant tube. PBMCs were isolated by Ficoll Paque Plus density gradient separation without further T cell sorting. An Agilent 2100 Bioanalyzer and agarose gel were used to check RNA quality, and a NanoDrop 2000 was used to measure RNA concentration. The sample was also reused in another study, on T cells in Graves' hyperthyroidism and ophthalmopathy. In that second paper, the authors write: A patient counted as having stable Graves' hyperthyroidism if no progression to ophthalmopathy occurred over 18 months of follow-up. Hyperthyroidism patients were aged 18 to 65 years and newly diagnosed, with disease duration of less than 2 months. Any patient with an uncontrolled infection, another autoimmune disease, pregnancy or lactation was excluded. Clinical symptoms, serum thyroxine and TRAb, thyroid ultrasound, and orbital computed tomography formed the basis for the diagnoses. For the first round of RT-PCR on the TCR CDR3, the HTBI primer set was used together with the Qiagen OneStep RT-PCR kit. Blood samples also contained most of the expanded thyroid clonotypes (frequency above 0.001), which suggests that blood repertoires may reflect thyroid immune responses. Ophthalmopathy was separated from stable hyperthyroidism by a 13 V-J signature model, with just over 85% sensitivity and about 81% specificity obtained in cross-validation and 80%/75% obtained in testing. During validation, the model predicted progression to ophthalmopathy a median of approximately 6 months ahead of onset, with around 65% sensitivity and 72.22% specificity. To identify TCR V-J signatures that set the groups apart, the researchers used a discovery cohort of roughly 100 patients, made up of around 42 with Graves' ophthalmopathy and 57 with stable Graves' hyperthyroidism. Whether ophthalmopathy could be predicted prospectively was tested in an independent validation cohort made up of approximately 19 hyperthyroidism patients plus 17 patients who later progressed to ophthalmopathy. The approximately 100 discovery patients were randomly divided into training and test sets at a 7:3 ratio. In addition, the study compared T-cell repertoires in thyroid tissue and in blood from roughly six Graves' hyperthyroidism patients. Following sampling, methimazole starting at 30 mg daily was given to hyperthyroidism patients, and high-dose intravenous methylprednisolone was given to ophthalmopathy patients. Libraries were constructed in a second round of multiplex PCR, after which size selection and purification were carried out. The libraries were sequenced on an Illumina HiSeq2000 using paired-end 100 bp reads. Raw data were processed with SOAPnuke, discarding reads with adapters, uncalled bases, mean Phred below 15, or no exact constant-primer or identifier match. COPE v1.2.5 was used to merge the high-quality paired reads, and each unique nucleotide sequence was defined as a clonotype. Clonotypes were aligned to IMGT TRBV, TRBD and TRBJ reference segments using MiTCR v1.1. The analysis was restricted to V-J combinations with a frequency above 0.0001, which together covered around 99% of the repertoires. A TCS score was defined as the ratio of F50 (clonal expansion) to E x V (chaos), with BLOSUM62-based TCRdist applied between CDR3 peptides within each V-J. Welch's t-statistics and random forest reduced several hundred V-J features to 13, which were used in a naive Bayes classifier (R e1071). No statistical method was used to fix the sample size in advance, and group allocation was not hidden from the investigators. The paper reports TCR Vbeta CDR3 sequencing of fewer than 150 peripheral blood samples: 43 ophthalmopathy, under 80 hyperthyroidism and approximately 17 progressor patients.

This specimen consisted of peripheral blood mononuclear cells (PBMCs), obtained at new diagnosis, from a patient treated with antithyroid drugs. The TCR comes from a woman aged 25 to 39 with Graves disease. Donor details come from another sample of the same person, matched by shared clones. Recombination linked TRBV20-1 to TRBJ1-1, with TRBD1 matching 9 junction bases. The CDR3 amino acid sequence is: CSARGDRDTEAFF. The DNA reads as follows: TGCAGTGCTAGAGGGGACAGGGACACTGAAGCTTTCTTT.